What follows are 18 T cell receptor beta chains derived from one specimen sequenced in a study of human T cells and chemical hapten exposure. Time point given: patch test 2, 6 weeks after DPC sensitization. Indicated treatment: therapeutic diphenylcyclopropenone sensitization with weekly scalp DPC. Unfractionated whole blood served as the source for total RNA extraction. TCRdb analysed the RACE reads with MiXCR anew, one entry per CDR3 protein. The sample includes 35,000 to 55,000 distinct CDR3 sequences, 9.5% to 10% of them seen just once. Sequenced here: whole blood, sampled in connection with sensitization to the hapten diphenylcyclopropenone (DPC). These receptors originate from a woman in her twenties or thirties with alopecia areata. Some clones in this sample may be carry-over from other donors' samples.

This clonotype was seen repeatedly, ten times or more. The chain is built from TRBV7-2 and TRBJ1-2, with D possibly TRBD1 on 5 matching bases. CDR1 SGHTA and CDR2 FQGNSA come from the germline V gene. Trimming stripped 6 bases from V and 8 bases from J, with 19 bases between. The CDR3 is 14 residues long. CDR3 nucleotide sequence: TGTGCCAGCAGGAGTCAGGGCTCTATGGGAGGCTACACCTTC. Translating it yields CASRSQGSMGGYTF.

This clonotype was seen many times. The rearrangement uses TRBV6-5 and TRBJ2-2; no reliable D call. Deletions cut 0 bases from V and 1 base from J, with 9 bases between. The CDR3 spans 16 residues. From germline, CDR1 is MNHEY and CDR2 SVGAGI. The CDR3 region is CASSYSYPRNTGELFF. CDR3 DNA sequence: TGTGCCAGCAGTTACTCGTACCCCAGGAACACCGGGGAGCTGTTTTTT.

This clonotype was detected many times. The J gene is TRBJ1-2, the V gene TRBV7-8, with 9 nucleotides matching TRBD1. Germline values: CDR1 SGHVS, CDR2 FQNEAQ. Unmatched junction bases numbered 7, after V lost 3 bases and J lost 5 bases. The CDR3 contains 15 residues. The CDR3 sequence: CASSFTPGQGYGYTF. The DNA for the CDR3 is TGTGCCAGCAGCTTTACGCCGGGACAGGGTTATGGCTACACCTTC. Filled out from reference TRBV7-8 and TRBJ1-2, the complete variable domain reads GAGVSQSPRYKVAKRGQDVALRCDPISGHVSLFWYQQALGQGPEFLTYFQNEAQLDKSGLPSDRFFAERPEGSVSTLKIQRTQQEDSAVYLCASSFTPGQGYGYTFGSGTRLTVV.

This clonotype was counted ten times or more. CDR3 region: CASSSGTVTDTQYF. CDR3 coding DNA: TGTGCCAGCAGCTCGGGGACAGTCACAGATACGCAGTATTTT. The chain carries TRBV9 and TRBJ2-3; 7 nucleotides line up with TRBD1. Germline V CDR1 and CDR2: SGDLS, YYNGEE. CDR3 length equals 14 residues. Trimming took 4 bases from V and 2 from J; bases not matched to a gene: 4.

There are many counts of this clonotype. The DNA of the CDR3 is TGCGCCAGCAGCCAAACGGGACAGACGTACGAGCAGTACTTC. Translated, it gives CASSQTGQTYEQYF. The chain recombines TRBV4-3 with TRBJ2-7; 7 bases map to TRBD1. Per the germline V gene, CDR1 is LGHNA and CDR2 is YSLEER. The V gene end was trimmed by 2 bases and the J gene end by 4 bases; junction bases not matched to a gene: 5. The CDR3 covers 14 residues.

At least ten counts were recorded for this clonotype. The CDR3 region is CASKPGQGVLGYTF. CDR3 DNA sequence: TGTGCCAGCAAACCGGGACAGGGGGTCTTGGGCTACACCTTC. The V call is TRBV27, the J call TRBJ1-2, with 11 bases fitting TRBD1. The V gene's germline CDR1 is MNHEY and CDR2 SMNVEV (reference sequence). The trim removed 7 bases at V and 8 bases at J, leaving 9 bases unmatched. This CDR3 region has 14 residues.

This clonotype was recorded many times. The V gene is TRBV20-1, the J gene TRBJ1-2, with 8 bases that match TRBD1. The V gene's germline CDR1 is DFQATT and CDR2 SNEGSKA (reference sequence). The junction had 13 bases not matched to a gene; V was cut back by 6 bases and J by 4 bases. The CDR3 spans 15 residues. The CDR3 loop is CSASAGQGAGYGYTF. For the CDR3, the DNA is TGCAGTGCCAGCGCCGGGCAGGGGGCTGGCTATGGCTACACCTTC.

This clonotype was counted only a few times. The gene calls are TRBV19 and TRBJ2-1; D gene unclear. Germline lookup yields CDR1 LNHDA and CDR2 SQIVND (reference sequence). This CDR3 is built from 11 residues. V was shortened by 1 base and J by 9 bases, with 4 bases between the two germline ends. The CDR3 DNA reads as TGTGCCAGTAGTATAGGACTTGAGCAGTTCTTC. Amino acid sequence: CASSIGLEQFF.

DNA of the CDR3: TGTGCCAGCAGCCAACTAGCGGGGGCCCCCAATGAGCAGTTCTTC. Its protein product is CASSQLAGAPNEQFF. The chain couples TRBV7-3 to TRBJ2-1; TRBD2 agrees at 11 bases. Germline V gene lookup returns CDR1 SGHTA and CDR2 FQGTGA. V trimming: 5 bases; J trimming: 6 bases; junction bases outside the gene matches: 6. This CDR3 is built from 15 residues.

This clonotype was recorded a few times. One end of the junction does not line up with germline, which may come from a read error. This chain connects TRBV7-6 to TRBJ2-2; D remains ambiguous. The CDR3 runs 13 residues. The germline gives CDR1 SGHVS, CDR2 FNYEAQ. The CDR3 region has the DNA TGTGTCAGCAGCCTAACCCCATCCGGGGAGCTGTTTTTT. Its translation: CVSSLTPSGELFF.

By share of the sample, this clonotype is medium-sized. The V gene is TRBV4-1, the J gene TRBJ2-5; possibly TRBD1 for D (6 bases). The CDR3 is 15 residues long. In germline, CDR1 is MGHRA, CDR2 YSYEKL. V was shortened by 1 base and J by 2 bases, with 11 bases between the two germline ends. The CDR3 sequence is CASSQVFTGQETQYF. In DNA form, the CDR3 reads TGCGCCAGCAGCCAAGTATTCACAGGGCAAGAGACCCAGTACTTC.

The rearrangement links TRBV12-3 or TRBV12-4 to TRBJ1-5; D is unclear. V dropped 3 bases and J dropped 4 bases, with 13 bases sitting between them. The CDR3 consists of 15 residues. In DNA form, the CDR3 reads TGTGCCAGCAGTTTTGGGGTTGGAGGAAATCAGCCCCAGCATTTT. Protein: CASSFGVGGNQPQHF.

The sample holds many counts of this clonotype. This rearrangement joins TRBV3-1 to TRBJ2-1; D might be TRBD1 (7 bases). Germline CDR1 and CDR2: LGHDT and YNNKEL (reference sequence). This CDR3 spans 15 amino acids. Trimming stripped 4 bases from V and 3 bases from J, with 13 bases between. The CDR3 loop reads CASSRSGGNYNEQFF. CDR3 DNA: TGTGCCAGCAGCCGCTCAGGGGGGAACTACAATGAGCAGTTCTTC.

The chain has TRBV7-2 and TRBJ2-5; TRBD1 agrees at 10 bases. V gave up 5 bases and J gave up 6 bases; unmatched junction bases: 9. CDR3 size: 15 residues. Germline assignment: CDR1 SGHTA and CDR2 FQGNSA. The chain's CDR3 is CASSLGTGVLQTQYF. CDR3 sequence (DNA): TGTGCCAGCAGCCTCGGGACAGGGGTCCTTCAGACCCAGTACTTC.

This sequence joins TRBV12-3 or TRBV12-4 and TRBJ2-7, with TRBD2 identical over 7 bases. This CDR3 has 14 amino acids. The V segment lost 2 bases and the J segment 3 bases; nucleotides outside the gene matches: 4. The CDR3 here is CASSLLAAYYEQYF. CDR3 coding DNA: TGTGCCAGCAGTTTACTAGCGGCTTACTACGAGCAGTACTTC.

This clonotype was seen a single time. A much larger clone sits a single nucleotide away, making a read error possible. Without the conserved terminal phenylalanine or tryptophan, this CDR3 likely stems from a read error. The gene calls are TRBV5-6 and TRBJ1-1; D unresolved. The CDR3 length is 13 residues. V lost 3 bases and J 1 base, leaving 7 bases between the germline ends. Germline values: CDR1 SGHDT, CDR2 YYEEEE. CDR3 protein: CASSSISNTEAFL. DNA of the CDR3: TGTGCCAGCAGCTCCATTTCGAACACTGAAGCTTTCCTT.

To note about this clonotype: One end of the junction varies from germline; a read error may be responsible. The chain carries TRBV6-1 and TRBJ2-7, with no clear D. CDR1 and CDR2 from the germline V gene are MNHNS and SASEGT. The CDR3 covers 12 residues. CDR3 loop: CASGERFYEQYF. CDR3 in DNA: TGTGCCAGCGGTGAAAGGTTCTACGAGCAGTACTTC.

There are many counts of this clonotype. The rearrangement links TRBV7-8 to TRBJ2-1; perhaps TRBD2 as D (7 bases). Trimming pared 2 bases from V and 8 bases from J, leaving 22 bases between. CDR3 length equals 17 residues. Germline values: CDR1 SGHVS, CDR2 FQNEAQ. CDR3 sequence: CASSLNPGRGGADEQFF. CDR3 DNA sequence: TGTGCCAGCAGCTTAAATCCGGGAAGAGGGGGGGCGGATGAGCAGTTCTTC.